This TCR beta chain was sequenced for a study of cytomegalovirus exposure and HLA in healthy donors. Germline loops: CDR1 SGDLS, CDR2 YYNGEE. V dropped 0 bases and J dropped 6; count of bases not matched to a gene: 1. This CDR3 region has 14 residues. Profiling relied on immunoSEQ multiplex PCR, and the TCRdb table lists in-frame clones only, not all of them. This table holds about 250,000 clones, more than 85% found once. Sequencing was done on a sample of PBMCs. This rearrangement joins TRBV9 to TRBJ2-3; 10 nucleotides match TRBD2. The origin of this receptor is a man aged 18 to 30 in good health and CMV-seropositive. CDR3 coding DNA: TGTGCCAGCAGCGTAGAGCGGGAGGGGGATACGCAGTATTTT. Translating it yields CASSVEREGDTQYF.